Reported below is one TCR beta chain. The data originate from a study of control samples from healthy donors and cancer patients. The CDR3 length is 13 residues. Trimming pared 5 bases from V and 4 bases from J, leaving 10 bases between. Germline CDR1 reads LGHDT; CDR2 reads YNNKEL (reference sequence). TCRdb keeps only in-frame clones here, not all; method: immunoSEQ multiplex PCR. The profile shows under 200,000 clones, about 94% of them singletons. The sequencing sample was made of blood. This receptor was taken from a middle-aged woman in good health. J is TRBJ2-3 and V is TRBV3-1 (or the pseudogene TRBV3-2); maybe TRBD1 (6 bases). The CDR3 loop reads CASSFHRADTQYF. The CDR3, as DNA: TGTGCCAGCAGCTTTCACAGGGCAGATACGCAGTATTTT.